This T cell receptor (beta chain) was obtained from a study of blood T cell repertoires in COVID-19. Study details: In each case, the material was cDNA or gDNA derived from T cells, B-cell-depleted T cells, or PBMCs.

The CDR3 extends over 14 amino acids. V was shortened by 5 bases and J by 0 bases, with 11 bases between the two germline ends. Germline values: CDR1 SGHNT, CDR2 YYREEE (reference sequence). Sequenced by immunoSEQ multiplex PCR; TCRdb stores in-frame clones only, minus some. The table shows some 290,000 clones, with approximately 91% occurring only once. Participants spanned ages about 18 to 90 years and resided in about 25 US areas. Sample: PBMCs or T cells enriched from blood (not recorded which). The TCR originated in a woman between 35 and 50 years old with acute COVID-19. V and J are TRBV5-4 and TRBJ1-2; D call uncertain. CDR3 residues: CASSPEQTNYGYTF. The CDR3 DNA is TGTGCCAGCAGTCCCGAACAGACTAACTATGGCTACACCTTC.